The clone carrying this T cell receptor (delta chain) was seen a few times. A much bigger clone sits one base away, suggesting this may be a read error. TCRdb fed the RT-PCR reads into CATT to redo clone calling. In the table there are more than 2,500 delta-chain clones, 20% to 25% of which are singletons. These data are taken from a study of gamma-delta T cells after stem cell transplantation. The CDR3 runs to 19 residues. V was trimmed by 3 bases and J by 2 bases, leaving 19 bases between them. The V gene's germline CDR1 is GEAIGNYY and CDR2 EKD. The sequence derives from a human donor. It is not recorded whose cells these are; they may come from a transplant donor. Material for sequencing was gamma-delta T cells. The rearrangement links TRDV2 to TRDJ3; D remains ambiguous. DNA for the CDR3: TGTGCCTGTGACGAACTATCTCGGCTCAGCCCCTGGGACACCCGACAGATGTTTTTC. It encodes CACDELSRLSPWDTRQMFF.